The clone carrying this T cell receptor (beta chain) has a count of ten or more. Antigen: not known. This sample was included in a study of neurological immune-mediated disorders. Broader study findings: No sharing of CDR3 amino acid sequences was observed among expanded clones across subjects, suggesting private repertoires in all groups.

CDR3 length: 13 amino acids. V dropped 6 bases and J dropped 3 bases, with 9 bases sitting between them. Each CDR3 protein gets one entry after TCRdb re-called the 5' RACE reads with MiXCR. The top ten hold around 1.7% of the sample, which has approximately 74,000 distinct CDR3 sequences, roughly 10% seen once. Sample: PBMCs. This clonotype originated in a man aged 50-59 years in good health. The chain combines TRBV12-3 or TRBV12-4 with TRBJ1-3; D remains unclear. CDR3 bases: TGTGCCAGCAGGGGAGACTTTGGAAACACCATATATTTT. This translates into CASRGDFGNTIYF.